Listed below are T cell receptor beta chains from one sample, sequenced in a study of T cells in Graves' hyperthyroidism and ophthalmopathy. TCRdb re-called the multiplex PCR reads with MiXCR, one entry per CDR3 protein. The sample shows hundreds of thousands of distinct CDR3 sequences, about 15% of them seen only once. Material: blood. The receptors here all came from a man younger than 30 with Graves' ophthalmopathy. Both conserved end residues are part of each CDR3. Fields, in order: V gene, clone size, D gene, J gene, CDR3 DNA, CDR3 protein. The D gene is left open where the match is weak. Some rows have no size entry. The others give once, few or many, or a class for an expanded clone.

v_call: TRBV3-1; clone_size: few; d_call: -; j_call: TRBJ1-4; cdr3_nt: TGTGCCAGCAGCTCCACCGGGACGACTAATGAAAAACTGTTTTTT; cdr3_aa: CASSSTGTTNEKLFF
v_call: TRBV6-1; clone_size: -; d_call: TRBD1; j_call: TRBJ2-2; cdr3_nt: TGTGCCAGCAGTATGACAGGGGGAGACACCGGGGAGCTGTTTTTT; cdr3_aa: CASSMTGGDTGELFF
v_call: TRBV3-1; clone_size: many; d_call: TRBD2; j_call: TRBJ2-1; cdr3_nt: TGTGCCAGCAGCCAAGACGGGAGGGCCTACAATGAGCAGTTCTTC; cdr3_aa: CASSQDGRAYNEQFF
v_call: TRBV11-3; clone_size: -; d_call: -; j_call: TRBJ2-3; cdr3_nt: TGTGCCAGCAGCCCTGGACGTTCTAGCACAGATACGCAGTATTTT; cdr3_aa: CASSPGRSSTDTQYF
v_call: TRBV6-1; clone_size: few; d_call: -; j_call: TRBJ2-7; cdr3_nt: TGTGCCAGCAGTGGCCTGGCGTTATACGAGCAGTACTTC; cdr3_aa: CASSGLALYEQYF
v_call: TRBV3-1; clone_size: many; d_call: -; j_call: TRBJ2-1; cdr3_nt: TGTGCCAGCAGCCAAGAGAGGACTGGGGACATCTACAATGAGCAGTTCTTC; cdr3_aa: CASSQERTGDIYNEQFF
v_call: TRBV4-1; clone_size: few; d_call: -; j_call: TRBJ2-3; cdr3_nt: TGCGCCAGCAGCCAAGAGCCAACAGGACCCCGGGATACGCAGTATTTT; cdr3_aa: CASSQEPTGPRDTQYF
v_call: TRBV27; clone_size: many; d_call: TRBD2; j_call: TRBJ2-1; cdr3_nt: TGTGCCAGCAGTTTTGGCGGGAGCTCTGAGCAGTTCTTC; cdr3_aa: CASSFGGSSEQFF
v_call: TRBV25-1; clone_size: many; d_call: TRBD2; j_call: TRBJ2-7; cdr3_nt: TGTGCCAGCAGTGATGCTAGCGGGTTCTACGAGCAGTACTTC; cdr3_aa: CASSDASGFYEQYF
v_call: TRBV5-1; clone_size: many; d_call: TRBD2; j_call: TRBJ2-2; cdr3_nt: TGCGCCAGCCTGCGGGAGACCACCTATCCGAACACCGGGGAGCTGTTTTTT; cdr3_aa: CASLRETTYPNTGELFF
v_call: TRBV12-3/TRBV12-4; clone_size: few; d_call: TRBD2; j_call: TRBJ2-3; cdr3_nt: TGTGCCAGCAGTTCCCCGGGACTAGCGGATGGGGATACGCAGTATTTT; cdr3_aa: CASSSPGLADGDTQYF
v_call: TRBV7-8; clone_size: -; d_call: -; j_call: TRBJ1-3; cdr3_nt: TGTGCCAGCAGCTTATTTGGGGGATTCTCTGGAAACACCATATATTTT; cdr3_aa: CASSLFGGFSGNTIYF
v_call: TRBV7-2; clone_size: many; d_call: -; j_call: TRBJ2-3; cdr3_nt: TGTGCCAGCAGCCGGGGTTGGGGCGGGGGCACAGATACGCAGTATTTT; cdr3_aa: CASSRGWGGGTDTQYF
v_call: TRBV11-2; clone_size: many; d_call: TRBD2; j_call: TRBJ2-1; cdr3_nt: TGTGCCAGCAGCGCGATTCGGCGGACTAGCGGGAGTAGGGCTGAGCAGTTCTTC; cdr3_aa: CASSAIRRTSGSRAEQFF
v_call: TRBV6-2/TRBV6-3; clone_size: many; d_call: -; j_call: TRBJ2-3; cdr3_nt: TGTGCCAGCAGTTTAGCGCACCCTTGGGACACAGATACGCAGTATTTT; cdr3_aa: CASSLAHPWDTDTQYF
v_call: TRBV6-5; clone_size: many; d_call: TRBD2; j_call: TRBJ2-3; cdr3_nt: TGTGCCAGCAGTTACGACGCACTAGCGGTCCCAGATACGCAGTATTTT; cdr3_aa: CASSYDALAVPDTQYF
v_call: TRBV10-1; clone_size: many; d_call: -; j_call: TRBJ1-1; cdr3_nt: TGCGCCAGCAGTGAGTATGGACGGAGTGAAGCTTTCTTT; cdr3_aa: CASSEYGRSEAFF
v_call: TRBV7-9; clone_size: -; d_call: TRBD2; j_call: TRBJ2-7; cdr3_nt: TGTGCCAGCTCACCACCAGGACTAGCGGGAGGGCGTGGGTCCGAGCAGTACTTC; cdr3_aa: CASSPPGLAGGRGSEQYF
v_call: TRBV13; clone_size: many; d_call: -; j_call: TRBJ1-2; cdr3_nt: TGTGCCAGCAGCTCCGGGACACAACACACTTATGGCTACACCTTC; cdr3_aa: CASSSGTQHTYGYTF
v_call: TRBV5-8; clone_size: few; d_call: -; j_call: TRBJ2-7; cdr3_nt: TGTGCCAGCATCGCTAGCCAGGGCTACGAGCAGTACTTC; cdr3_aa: CASIASQGYEQYF
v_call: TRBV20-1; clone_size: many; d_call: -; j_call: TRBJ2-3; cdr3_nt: TGCAGTGCTATCCGGCTAGCTGGTAGCACAGATACGCAGTATTTT; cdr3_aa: CSAIRLAGSTDTQYF
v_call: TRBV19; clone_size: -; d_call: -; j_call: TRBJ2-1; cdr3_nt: TGTGCCAGTAGTCGCAGTGGCGGAGCATACAATGAGCAGTTCTTC; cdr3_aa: CASSRSGGAYNEQFF
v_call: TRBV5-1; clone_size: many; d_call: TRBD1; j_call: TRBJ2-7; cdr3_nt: TGCGCCAGCAGCCCGACAGGGGCTAAGGGGGAGCAGTACTTC; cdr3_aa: CASSPTGAKGEQYF
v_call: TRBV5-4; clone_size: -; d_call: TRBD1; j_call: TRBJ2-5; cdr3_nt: TGTGCCAGCAGCCACCCTGACAGGGGACAAGAGACCCAGTACTTC; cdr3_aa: CASSHPDRGQETQYF
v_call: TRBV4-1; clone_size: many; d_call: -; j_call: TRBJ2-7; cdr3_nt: TGCGCCAGCAGCCAGACGGTAGGGGTCTACGAGCAGTACTTC; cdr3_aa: CASSQTVGVYEQYF
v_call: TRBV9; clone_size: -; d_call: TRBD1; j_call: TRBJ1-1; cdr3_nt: TGTGCCAGCAGCCCTGGACAGGGGATCCAGGCTGCTTTCTTT; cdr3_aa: CASSPGQGIQAAFF
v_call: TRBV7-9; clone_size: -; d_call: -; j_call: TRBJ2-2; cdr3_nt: TGTGCCAGCAGCCCTAGGAGGTTAGGGGGGAAACACTCGAACACCGGGGAGCTGTTTTTT; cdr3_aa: CASSPRRLGGKHSNTGELFF
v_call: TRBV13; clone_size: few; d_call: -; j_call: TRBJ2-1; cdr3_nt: TGTGCCAGCAGCTCATCGACAAGAAAGCAGTTCTTC; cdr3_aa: CASSSSTRKQFF
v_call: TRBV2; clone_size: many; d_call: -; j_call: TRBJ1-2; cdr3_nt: TGTGCCAGCAGTACAGGGTATCGCTACACCTTC; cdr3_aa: CASSTGYRYTF
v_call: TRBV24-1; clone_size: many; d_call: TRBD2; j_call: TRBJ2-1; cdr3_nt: TGTGCCACCAGTGATCGACGAGCGGGAGGCTGGTACAATGAGCAGTTCTTC; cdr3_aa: CATSDRRAGGWYNEQFF
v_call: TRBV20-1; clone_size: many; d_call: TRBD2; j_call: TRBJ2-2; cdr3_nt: TGCAGTGCTACCGCCCCCAGGTTTCGGCGGGAGGGGAACACCGGGGAGCTGTTTTTT; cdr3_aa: CSATAPRFRREGNTGELFF
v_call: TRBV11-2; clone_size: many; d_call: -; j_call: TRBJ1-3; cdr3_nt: TGTGCCAGCAGCTTAGATTTTATCTCTGGAAACACCATATATTTT; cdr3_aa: CASSLDFISGNTIYF
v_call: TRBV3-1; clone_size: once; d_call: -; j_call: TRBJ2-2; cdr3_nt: TGTGCCAGCAGCCAAGTCGGGGACACCGGGGAGCTGTTTTTT; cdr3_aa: CASSQVGDTGELFF
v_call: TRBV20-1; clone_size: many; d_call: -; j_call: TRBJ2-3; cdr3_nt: TGCAGTGCTTACGGGACTAGCACAGATACGCAGTATTTT; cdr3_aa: CSAYGTSTDTQYF
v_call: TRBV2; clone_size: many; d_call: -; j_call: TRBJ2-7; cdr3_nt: TGTGCCAGCGGCGTCTACTCCTACGAGCAGTACTTC; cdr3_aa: CASGVYSYEQYF
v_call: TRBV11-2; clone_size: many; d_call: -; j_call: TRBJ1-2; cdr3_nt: TGTGCCAGCAGCTTAGTTCGACAGAACTATGGCTACACCTTC; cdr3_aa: CASSLVRQNYGYTF
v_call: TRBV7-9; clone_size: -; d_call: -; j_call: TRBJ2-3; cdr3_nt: TGTGCCAGCAGCAAGAGGGGCAGTAGCACAGATACGCAGTATTTT; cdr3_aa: CASSKRGSSTDTQYF
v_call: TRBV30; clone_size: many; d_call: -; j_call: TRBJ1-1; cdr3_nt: TGTGCCTGGAGCAAAATTACTGAAGCTTTCTTT; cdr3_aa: CAWSKITEAFF
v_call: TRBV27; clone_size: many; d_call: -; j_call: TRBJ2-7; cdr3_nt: TGTGCCAGCAGTTTCAAGGGACCGACCTACGAGCAGTACTTC; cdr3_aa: CASSFKGPTYEQYF
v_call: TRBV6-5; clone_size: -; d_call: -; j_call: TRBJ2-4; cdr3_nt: TGTGCCAGCAGTTCTGCCGCGGGGGCGTACATTCAGTACTTC; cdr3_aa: CASSSAAGAYIQYF
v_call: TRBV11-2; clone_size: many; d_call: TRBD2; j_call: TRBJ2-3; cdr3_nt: TGTGCCAGCAGCTTATATCTAGCGGAATACACAGATACGCAGTATTTT; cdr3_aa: CASSLYLAEYTDTQYF
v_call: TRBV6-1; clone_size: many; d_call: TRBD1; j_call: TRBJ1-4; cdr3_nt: TGTGCCAGCAGTAACAGGGGGCTAGTCGAAAAACTGTTTTTT; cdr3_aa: CASSNRGLVEKLFF
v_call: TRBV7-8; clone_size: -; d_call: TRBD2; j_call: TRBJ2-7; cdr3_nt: TGTGCCAGCAGCTTAGCGGGACTAGTCGAGCAGTACTTC; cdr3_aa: CASSLAGLVEQYF
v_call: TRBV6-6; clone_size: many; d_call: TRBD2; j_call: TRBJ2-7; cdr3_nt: TGTGCCAGCAGTTACTCGACTAGCGCTTACGAGCAGTACTTC; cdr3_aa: CASSYSTSAYEQYF
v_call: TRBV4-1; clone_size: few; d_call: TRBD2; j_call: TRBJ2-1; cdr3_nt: TGCGCCAGCAGCCGTACTAGCGCGAACAATGAGCAGTTCTTC; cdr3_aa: CASSRTSANNEQFF
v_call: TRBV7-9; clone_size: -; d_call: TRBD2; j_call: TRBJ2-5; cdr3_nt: TGTGCCAGCAAAACCGGGACTAGCGGGGGAATAACCCAAGAGACCCAGTACTTC; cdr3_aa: CASKTGTSGGITQETQYF
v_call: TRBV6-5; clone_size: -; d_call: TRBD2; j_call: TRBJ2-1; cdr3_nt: TGTGCCAGCAGTTACTCCGGACTAGCGGGAGTTGACGAGAGCTACAATGAGCAGTTCTTC; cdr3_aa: CASSYSGLAGVDESYNEQFF
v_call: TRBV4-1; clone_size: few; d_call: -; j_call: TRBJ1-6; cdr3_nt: TGCGCCAGCAGCCAAGATGGGGATTCACCCCTCCACTTT; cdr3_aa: CASSQDGDSPLHF
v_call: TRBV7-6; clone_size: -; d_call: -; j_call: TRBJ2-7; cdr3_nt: TGTGCCAGCAGCTTAGAGGAAGCCTACGAGCAGTACTTC; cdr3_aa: CASSLEEAYEQYF
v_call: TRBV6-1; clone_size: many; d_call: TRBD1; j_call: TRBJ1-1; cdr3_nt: TGTGCCAGCAGACGCCGGGACAGAGAGAACACTGAAGCTTTCTTT; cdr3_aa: CASRRRDRENTEAFF
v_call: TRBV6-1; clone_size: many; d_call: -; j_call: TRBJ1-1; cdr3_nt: TGTGCCAGCAGTGAAAGGGGGGGGCTGAACACTGAAGCTTTCTTT; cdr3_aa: CASSERGGLNTEAFF
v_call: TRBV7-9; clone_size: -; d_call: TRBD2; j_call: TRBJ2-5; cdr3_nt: TGTGCCAGCAGCTTAGTGGGACTAGCGGGGAAGGGGCGAGAGACCCAGTACTTC; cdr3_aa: CASSLVGLAGKGRETQYF
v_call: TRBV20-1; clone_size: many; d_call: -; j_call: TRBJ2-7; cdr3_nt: TGCAGTCGCGGCCGGCTGATCTACGAGCAGTACTTC; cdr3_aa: CSRGRLIYEQYF
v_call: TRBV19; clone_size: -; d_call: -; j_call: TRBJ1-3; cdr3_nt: TGTGCCAGTAGTATACTCAGCGGAAACACCATATATTTT; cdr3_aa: CASSILSGNTIYF
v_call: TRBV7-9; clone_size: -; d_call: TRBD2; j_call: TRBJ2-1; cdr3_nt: TGTGCCAGCAGCTCGGCCGGGACTAGCGGGGACTACAATGAGCAGTTCTTC; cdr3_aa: CASSSAGTSGDYNEQFF
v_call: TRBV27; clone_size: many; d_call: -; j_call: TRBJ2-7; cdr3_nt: TGTGCCAGCAGGGTCGGAGTCCCCTACGAGCAGTACTTC; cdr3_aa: CASRVGVPYEQYF
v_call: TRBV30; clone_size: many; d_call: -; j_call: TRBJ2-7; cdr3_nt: TGTGCCTGGAGTGTACTGGGGCGGCTAGGCTACGAGCAGTACTTC; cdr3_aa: CAWSVLGRLGYEQYF
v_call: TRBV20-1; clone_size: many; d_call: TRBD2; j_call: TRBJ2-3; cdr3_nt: TGCAGTGCTCCTCCCTGGGCGGGGGGGCCAACAGATACGCAGTATTTT; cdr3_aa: CSAPPWAGGPTDTQYF